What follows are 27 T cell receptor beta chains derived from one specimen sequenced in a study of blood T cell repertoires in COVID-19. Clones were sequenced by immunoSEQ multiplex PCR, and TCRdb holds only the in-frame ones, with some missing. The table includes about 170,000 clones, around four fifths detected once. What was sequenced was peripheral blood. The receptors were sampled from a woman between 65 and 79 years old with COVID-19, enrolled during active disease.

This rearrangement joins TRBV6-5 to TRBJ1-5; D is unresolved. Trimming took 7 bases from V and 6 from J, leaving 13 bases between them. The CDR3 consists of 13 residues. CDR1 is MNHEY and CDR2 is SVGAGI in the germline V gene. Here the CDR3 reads CASILTPPQPQHF. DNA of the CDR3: TGTGCCAGCATTCTTACACCGCCTCAGCCCCAGCATTTT.

The CDR3 region is CASSFVLHSPLHF. In DNA, the CDR3 is TGTGCCAGCAGTTTCGTCCTCCATTCACCCCTCCACTTT. The V and J genes are TRBV6-5 and TRBJ1-6, with D unresolved. Trimming took 4 bases from V and 8 from J, leaving 9 bases between them. The CDR3 has 13 amino acids. CDR1 and CDR2 (germline): MNHEY, SVGAGI.

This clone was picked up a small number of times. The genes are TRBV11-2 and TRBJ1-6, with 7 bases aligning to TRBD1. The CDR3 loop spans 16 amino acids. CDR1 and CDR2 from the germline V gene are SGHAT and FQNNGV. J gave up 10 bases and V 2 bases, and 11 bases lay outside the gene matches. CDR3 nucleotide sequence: TGTGCCAGCAGCTTACCCCCCTGGGACAGTAGATCACCCCTCCACTTT. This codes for CASSLPPWDSRSPLHF.

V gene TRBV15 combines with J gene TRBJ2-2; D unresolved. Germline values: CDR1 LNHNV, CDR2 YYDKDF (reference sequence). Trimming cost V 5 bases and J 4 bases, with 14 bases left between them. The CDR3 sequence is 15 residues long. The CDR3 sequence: CATSGYRVATGELFF. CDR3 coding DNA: TGTGCCACCAGCGGCTATCGGGTCGCCACCGGGGAGCTGTTTTTT. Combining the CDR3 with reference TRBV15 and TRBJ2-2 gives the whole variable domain DAMVIQNPRYQVTQFGKPVTLSCSQTLNHNVMYWYQQKSSQAPKLLFHYYDKDFNNEADTPDNFQSRRPNTSFCFLDIRSPGLGDTAMYLCATSGYRVATGELFFGEGSRLTVL.

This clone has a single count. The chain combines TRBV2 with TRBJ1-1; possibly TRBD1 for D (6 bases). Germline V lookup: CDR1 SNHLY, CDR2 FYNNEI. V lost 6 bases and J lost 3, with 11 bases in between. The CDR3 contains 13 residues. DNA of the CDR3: TGTGCCAGCAGAATTGAGGGGGACACTGAAGCTTTCTTT. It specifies CASRIEGDTEAFF.

DNA of the CDR3: TGTGCCAGCAGTCTTAGACCAGGGGGCATAGCCAAAAACATTCAGTACTTC. Its translation: CASSLRPGGIAKNIQYF. The chain employs TRBV7-9 and TRBJ2-4, with TRBD1 identical over 8 bases. The CDR3 is made up of 17 amino acids. The germline gives CDR1 SEHNR, CDR2 FQNEAQ (reference sequence). The V segment lost 6 bases and the J segment 0 bases; nucleotides outside the gene matches: 10.

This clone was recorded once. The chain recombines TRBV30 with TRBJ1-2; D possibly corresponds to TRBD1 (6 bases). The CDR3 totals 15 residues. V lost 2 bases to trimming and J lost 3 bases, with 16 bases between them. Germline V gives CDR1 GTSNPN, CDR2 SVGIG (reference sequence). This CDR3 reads CAWSRTGSRDYGYTF. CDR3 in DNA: TGTGCCTGGAGTCGTACAGGGAGCCGGGACTATGGCTACACCTTC.

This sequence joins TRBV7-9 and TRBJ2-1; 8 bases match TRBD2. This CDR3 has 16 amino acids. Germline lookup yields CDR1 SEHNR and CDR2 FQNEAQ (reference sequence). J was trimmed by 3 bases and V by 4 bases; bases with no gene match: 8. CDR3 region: CASSSIREGFYNEQFF. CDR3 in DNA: TGTGCCAGCAGCTCTATCCGGGAGGGCTTCTACAATGAGCAGTTCTTC. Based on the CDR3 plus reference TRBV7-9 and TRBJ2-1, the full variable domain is DTGVSQNPRHKITKRGQNVTFRCDPISEHNRLYWYRQTLGQGPEFLTYFQNEAQLEKSRLLSDRFSAERPKGSFSTLEIQRTEQGDSAMYLCASSSIREGFYNEQFFGPGTRLTVL.

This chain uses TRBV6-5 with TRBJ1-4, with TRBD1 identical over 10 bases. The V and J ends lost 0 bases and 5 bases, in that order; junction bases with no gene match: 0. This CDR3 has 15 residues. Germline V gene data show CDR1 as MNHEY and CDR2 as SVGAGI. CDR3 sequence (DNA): TGTGCCAGCAGTTACTCGGACAGGGGGAATGAAAAACTGTTTTTT. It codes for CASSYSDRGNEKLFF.

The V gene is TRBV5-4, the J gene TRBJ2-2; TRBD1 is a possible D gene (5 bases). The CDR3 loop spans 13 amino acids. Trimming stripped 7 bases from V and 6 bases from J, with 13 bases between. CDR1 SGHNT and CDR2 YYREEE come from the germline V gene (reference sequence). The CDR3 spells CASFDLGAGELFF. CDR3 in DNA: TGTGCCAGCTTTGATCTAGGGGCCGGGGAGCTGTTTTTT.

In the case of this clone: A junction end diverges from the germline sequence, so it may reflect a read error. CDR3 nucleotide sequence: TGCAGCGTCGAAGACACTATGGCCACGAAATACTACAATGAGCAGTTCTTC. It yields the protein CSVEDTMATKYYNEQFF. The chain recombines TRBV29-1 with TRBJ2-1; D ambiguous. The CDR3 consists of 17 residues. Per the germline V gene, CDR1 is SQVTM and CDR2 is ANQGSEA.

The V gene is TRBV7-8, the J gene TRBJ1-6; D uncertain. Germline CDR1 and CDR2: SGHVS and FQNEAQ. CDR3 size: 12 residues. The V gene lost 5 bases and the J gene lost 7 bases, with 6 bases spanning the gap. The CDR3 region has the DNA TGTGCCAGCAGCCTCGTAAATTCACCCCTCCACTTT. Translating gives CASSLVNSPLHF.

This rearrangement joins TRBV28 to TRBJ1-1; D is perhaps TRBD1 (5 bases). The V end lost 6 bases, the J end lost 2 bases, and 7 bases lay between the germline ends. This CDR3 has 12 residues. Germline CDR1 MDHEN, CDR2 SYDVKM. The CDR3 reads CASRGGNTEAFF. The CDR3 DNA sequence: TGTGCCAGCAGGGGGGGTAACACTGAAGCTTTCTTT.

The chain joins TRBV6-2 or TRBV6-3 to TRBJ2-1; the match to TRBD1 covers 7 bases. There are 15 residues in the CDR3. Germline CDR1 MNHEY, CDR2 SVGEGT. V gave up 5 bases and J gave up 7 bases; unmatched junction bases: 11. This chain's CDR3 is CASSTAGTVKNEQFF. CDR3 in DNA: TGTGCCAGCAGTACGGCCGGGACAGTAAAAAATGAGCAGTTCTTC.

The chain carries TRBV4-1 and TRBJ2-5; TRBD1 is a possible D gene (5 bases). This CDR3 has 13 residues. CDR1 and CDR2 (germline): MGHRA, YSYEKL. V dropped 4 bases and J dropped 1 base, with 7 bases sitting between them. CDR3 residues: CASSPDTQETQYF. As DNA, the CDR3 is TGCGCCAGCAGCCCGGACACCCAAGAGACCCAGTACTTC.

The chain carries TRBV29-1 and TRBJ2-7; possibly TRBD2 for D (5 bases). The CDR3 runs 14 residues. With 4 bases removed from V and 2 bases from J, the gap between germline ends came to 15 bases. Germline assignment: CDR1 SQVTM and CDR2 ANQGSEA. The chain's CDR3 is CSVGYSGVPYEQYF. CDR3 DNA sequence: TGCAGCGTTGGGTACTCCGGGGTTCCCTACGAGCAGTACTTC.

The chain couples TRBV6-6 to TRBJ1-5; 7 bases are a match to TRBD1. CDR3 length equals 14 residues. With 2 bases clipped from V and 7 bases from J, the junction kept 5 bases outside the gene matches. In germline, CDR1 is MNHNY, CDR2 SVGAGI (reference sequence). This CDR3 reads CASSYKTGMQPQHF. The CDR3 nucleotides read TGTGCCAGCAGTTACAAGACAGGGATGCAGCCCCAGCATTTT.

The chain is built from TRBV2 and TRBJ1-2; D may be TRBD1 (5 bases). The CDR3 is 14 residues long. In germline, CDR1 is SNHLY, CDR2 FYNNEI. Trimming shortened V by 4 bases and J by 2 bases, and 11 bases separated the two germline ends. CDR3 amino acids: CASSAGTYNYGYTF. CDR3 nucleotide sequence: TGTGCCAGCAGTGCCGGGACTTACAACTATGGCTACACCTTC.

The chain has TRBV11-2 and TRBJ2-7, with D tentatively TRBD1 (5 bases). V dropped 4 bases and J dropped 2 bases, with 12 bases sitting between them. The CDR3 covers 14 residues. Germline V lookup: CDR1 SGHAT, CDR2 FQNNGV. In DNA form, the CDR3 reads TGTGCCAGCAGCTCAGCAGGGTTCCCCTACGAGCAGTACGTC. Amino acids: CASSSAGFPYEQYV.

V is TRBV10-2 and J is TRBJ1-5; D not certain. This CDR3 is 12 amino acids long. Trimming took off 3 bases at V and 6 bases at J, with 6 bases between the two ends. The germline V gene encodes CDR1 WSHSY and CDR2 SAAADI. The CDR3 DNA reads TGCGCCAGCAGTGATGGGCTTCAGCCCCAGCATTTT. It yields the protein CASSDGLQPQHF.

Here the CDR3 reads CASSYERYNEQFF. The CDR3 bases are TGTGCCAGCAGTTACGAGCGTTACAATGAGCAGTTCTTC. The gene calls are TRBV6-6 and TRBJ2-1; no definite D call. The length of the CDR3 is 13 residues. The germline gives CDR1 MNHNY, CDR2 SVGAGI (reference sequence). V shed 2 bases and J shed 4 bases, with 6 bases lying between them.

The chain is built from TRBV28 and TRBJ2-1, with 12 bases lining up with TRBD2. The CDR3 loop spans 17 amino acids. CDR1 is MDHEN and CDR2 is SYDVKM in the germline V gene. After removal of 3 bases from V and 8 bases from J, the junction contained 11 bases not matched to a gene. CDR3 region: CASSFRILTSGGDEQFF. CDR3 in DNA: TGTGCCAGCAGTTTCCGAATATTGACTAGCGGGGGCGATGAGCAGTTCTTC.

The CDR3 DNA is TGTGCCAGCAGGTCGCCGGGACAGGGGGCACGAGGCTACACCTTC. It encodes CASRSPGQGARGYTF. V gene TRBV6-5 combines with J gene TRBJ1-2; 12 bases are shared with TRBD1. V was pared by 6 bases and J by 8 bases, with 10 bases of the junction left unmatched. Germline loops: CDR1 MNHEY, CDR2 SVGAGI. This CDR3 has 15 residues.

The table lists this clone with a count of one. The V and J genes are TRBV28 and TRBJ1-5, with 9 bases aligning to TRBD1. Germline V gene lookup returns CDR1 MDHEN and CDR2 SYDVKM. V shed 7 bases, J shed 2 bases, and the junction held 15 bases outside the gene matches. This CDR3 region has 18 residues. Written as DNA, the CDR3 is TGTGCCAGCAAACCCCGAGGACAGGGGATCCTGGGCAATCAGCCCCAGCATTTT. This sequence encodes CASKPRGQGILGNQPQHF.

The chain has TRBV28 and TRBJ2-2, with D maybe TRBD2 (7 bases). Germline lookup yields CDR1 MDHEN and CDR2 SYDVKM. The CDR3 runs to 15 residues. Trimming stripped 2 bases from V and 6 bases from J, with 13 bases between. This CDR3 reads CASSLIGGAAGELFF. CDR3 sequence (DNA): TGTGCCAGCAGTTTAATAGGGGGGGCCGCCGGGGAGCTGTTTTTT.

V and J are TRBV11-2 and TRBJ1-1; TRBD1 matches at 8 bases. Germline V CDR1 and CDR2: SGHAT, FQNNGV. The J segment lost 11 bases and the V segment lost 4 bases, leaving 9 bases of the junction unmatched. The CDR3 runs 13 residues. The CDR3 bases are TGTGCCAGCAGCTACGGACAGGGTAGCATCGCTTTCTTT. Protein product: CASSYGQGSIAFF.

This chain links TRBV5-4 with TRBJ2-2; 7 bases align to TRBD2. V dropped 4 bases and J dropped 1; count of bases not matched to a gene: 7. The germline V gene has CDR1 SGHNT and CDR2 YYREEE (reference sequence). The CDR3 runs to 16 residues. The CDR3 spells CASSLGGNVNTGELFF. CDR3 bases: TGTGCCAGCAGCCTCGGGGGGAACGTGAACACCGGGGAGCTGTTTTTT.